Listed here are 13 T cell receptor beta chains from one sample, sequenced in a study of blood T cells in healthy people across ages. With a J-beta primer mix and a sample-barcoded 5' primer, a second PCR ran 7 to 11 cycles. TCRdb re-called the 5' RACE reads through MiXCR, storing one row per CDR3 protein. The profile covers 1 million or so distinct CDR3 sequences, with 40% to 50% appearing a single time and under 20% taken by the ten largest. The sequencing input was blood. The receptors were gathered from a woman aged 60 to 75 in good health.

This chain joins TRBV5-1 and TRBJ1-2; D is undetermined. The V gene lost 2 bases and the J gene lost 2 bases, with 13 bases spanning the gap. The CDR3 is 15 residues long. Germline V gene lookup returns CDR1 SGHRS and CDR2 YFSETQ. DNA of the CDR3: TGCGCCAGCAGCTTAACCGGTATCGAGAACTATGGCTACACCTTC. Its translation is CASSLTGIENYGYTF.

This clonotype turned up a few times. J is TRBJ2-1 and V is TRBV28; the D gene is possibly TRBD1 (6 bases). Germline V CDR1 and CDR2: MDHEN, SYDVKM. Trimming pared 4 bases from V and 3 bases from J, leaving 10 bases between. The CDR3 loop spans 14 amino acids. CDR3: CASSSGANYNEQFF. The CDR3 DNA is TGTGCCAGCAGTTCAGGGGCCAACTACAATGAGCAGTTCTTC.

The CDR3 DNA reads as TGCAGTGCTAGAGAGACAGGACTCAAAGAGACCCAGTACTTC. Translated, it gives CSARETGLKETQYF. The V gene is TRBV20-1, the J gene TRBJ2-5; a weak D match, TRBD1 (6 bases). The CDR3 extends over 14 amino acids. V shed 0 bases and J shed 3 bases, with 11 bases lying between them. CDR1 DFQATT and CDR2 SNEGSKA come from the germline V gene (reference sequence).

This chain connects TRBV5-6 to TRBJ1-2, with no clear D. Germline CDR1 reads SGHDT; CDR2 reads YYEEEE. This CDR3 is built from 14 residues. The V and J ends lost 5 bases and 10 bases respectively, with 21 bases between them. The CDR3 DNA sequence: TGTGCCAGCAGTAGAATGGACCTTCACCTAGCCTACACCTTC. This sequence encodes CASSRMDLHLAYTF.

This clonotype has a handful of counts. The V call is TRBV29-1, the J call TRBJ1-2, with 9 bases matching TRBD1. This CDR3 spans 16 amino acids. With V trimmed by 5 bases and J by 2 bases, 12 bases remained unmatched. Per the germline V gene, CDR1 is SQVTM and CDR2 is ANQGSEA. The CDR3 DNA sequence: TGCAGCGTTTTTTCAACCGGGGACAGGGAGAACTATGGCTACACCTTC. This encodes CSVFSTGDRENYGYTF.

The V and J genes are TRBV5-6 and TRBJ1-4; 7 bases agree with TRBD1. Germline CDR1 is SGHDT and CDR2 is YYEEEE. This CDR3 region has 15 residues. J gave up 4 bases and V 4 bases, and 7 bases lay outside the gene matches. The CDR3 nucleotides read TGTGCCAGCAGCCCCCGGGACAGAAGTAATGAAAAACTGTTTTTT. As protein: CASSPRDRSNEKLFF.

This rearrangement joins TRBV11-2 to TRBJ2-7, with a tentative D call TRBD2 (6 bases). Germline CDR1 is SGHAT and CDR2 is FQNNGV. This CDR3 has 15 residues. The ends were cut back, 5 bases at V and 3 bases at J, with 17 bases in the middle. CDR3 sequence (DNA): TGTGCCAGCAGCCCTTTGGCGGGAAGGATCTACGAGCAGTACTTC. The encoded protein is CASSPLAGRIYEQYF. Filled out from reference TRBV11-2 and TRBJ2-7, the complete variable domain reads EAGVAQSPRYKIIEKRQSVAFWCNPISGHATLYWYQQILGQGPKLLIQFQNNGVVDDSQLPKDRFSAERLKGVDSTLKIQPAKLEDSAVYLCASSPLAGRIYEQYFGPGTRLTVT.

Only a few counts were recorded for this clonotype. The genes are TRBV6-1 and TRBJ1-4; TRBD1 is a possible D gene (5 bases). The CDR3 is 15 amino acids. Germline CDR1 reads MNHNS; CDR2 reads SASEGT. Trimming removed 8 bases from V and 0 bases from J, with 13 bases in between. CDR3 DNA sequence: TGTGCCAGCGGGTCAGGGCCTGCAACTAATGAAAAACTGTTTTTT. It specifies CASGSGPATNEKLFF.

This chain joins TRBV20-1 and TRBJ2-1, with 13 bases aligning to TRBD2. Trimming removed 0 bases from V and 0 bases from J; junction bases left unmatched: 14. This CDR3 has 21 residues. Germline values: CDR1 DFQATT, CDR2 SNEGSKA (reference sequence). The CDR3 coding sequence is TGCAGTGCTAGAGATTACACCGGGACTAGCGGGAACCCGAGCTCCTACAATGAGCAGTTCTTC. Translation gives CSARDYTGTSGNPSSYNEQFF.

The J gene is TRBJ2-1, the V gene TRBV20-1; D gene unclear. The CDR3 spans 13 residues. Germline CDR1 is DFQATT and CDR2 is SNEGSKA (reference sequence). The germline V and J ends were trimmed by 3 bases and 5 bases, with 11 bases remaining between them. The CDR3 protein is CSASPTNDNEQFF. DNA for the CDR3: TGCAGTGCTAGTCCAACTAACGACAATGAGCAGTTCTTC.

The rearrangement uses TRBV28 and TRBJ2-3; no firm D call. Trimming removed 8 bases at V and 7 bases at J, with 13 bases between. The CDR3 loop spans 12 amino acids. Germline V gene lookup returns CDR1 MDHEN and CDR2 SYDVKM. In DNA, the CDR3 is TGTGCCAGCGGCAGCTTGGGCTATACGCAGTATTTT. This encodes CASGSLGYTQYF.

The genes are TRBV10-3 and TRBJ1-2; D remains unclear. In germline, CDR1 is ENHRY, CDR2 SYGVKD. The CDR3 length is 11 residues. V gave up 7 bases and J gave up 3 bases, with 6 bases separating them. Written as DNA, the CDR3 is TGTGCCATCACCTCACACTATGGCTACACCTTC. Its protein product is CAITSHYGYTF.

The CDR3 region is CASSSGHSTQYF. CDR3 nucleotide sequence: TGTGCCAGCAGTTCTGGACATAGTACGCAGTATTTT. The chain combines TRBV28 with TRBJ2-3; D perhaps matches TRBD1 (5 bases). In germline, CDR1 is MDHEN, CDR2 SYDVKM. Trimming took 4 bases from V and 8 from J, leaving 10 bases between them. The CDR3 loop spans 12 amino acids. The full variable domain, its missing parts supplied by reference TRBV28 and TRBJ2-3, is DVKVTQSSRYLVKRTGEKVFLECVQDMDHENMFWYRQDPGLGLRLIYFSYDVKMKEKGDIPEGYSVSREKKERFSLILESASTNQTSMYLCASSSGHSTQYFGPGTRLTVL.